What follows are 28 T cell receptor beta chains derived from one specimen sequenced in a study of T cells in tuberculosis. Thawed, overnight-rested PBMC were stained with GMM-loaded CD1B tetramer, viability dye and anti-CD3, then sorted. CD1B tetramers were loaded with Rhodococcus equi-derived C32 glucose monomycolate. Measured with immunoSEQ multiplex PCR; TCRdb has only the in-frame clones, and not every one. The table lists 80,000 to 100,000 clones, just over 90% of them singletons. Source material: CD1b-GMM tetramer-negative cells sorted from PBMCs. The receptors were sampled from an adult woman with latent tuberculosis.

The chain recombines TRBV9 with TRBJ2-3; TRBD2 is a possible D gene (7 bases). CDR3 length equals 15 residues. The germline V and J ends were trimmed by 0 bases and 7 bases, with 15 bases remaining between them. Germline V gene data show CDR1 as SGDLS and CDR2 as YYNGEE. CDR3 nucleotides: TGTGCCAGCAGCGTAGGAGGGGGGGGGCCAAATACGCAGTATTTT. Its translation: CASSVGGGGPNTQYF.

The chain employs TRBV10-1 and TRBJ2-7; D not certain. V lost 3 bases to trimming and J lost 5 bases, with 14 bases between them. Germline V gene lookup returns CDR1 WNHNN and CDR2 SYGVQD (reference sequence). The CDR3 consists of 14 residues. The CDR3 DNA reads TGCGCCAGCAGTGACCCATACGGCCGGGACGAGCAGTACTTC. Its protein is CASSDPYGRDEQYF.

The chain recombines TRBV4-2 with TRBJ2-5, with 13 bases aligning to TRBD2. Germline V lookup: CDR1 LGHNA, CDR2 YNFKEQ. Losses at the gene ends were 0 bases for V and 7 bases for J; bases not matched to a gene: 20. The CDR3 length is 21 residues. CDR3 in amino acids: CASSQERLAGGQLQVGGTQYF. CDR3 DNA: TGTGCCAGCAGCCAAGAAAGACTAGCGGGGGGACAACTCCAAGTTGGGGGGACCCAGTACTTC.

DNA for the CDR3: TGTGCCAGCAGCGTAAAGGAGGGACAGGGGGCATTGTCTAACTATGGCTACACCTTC. Translation gives CASSVKEGQGALSNYGYTF. This rearrangement joins TRBV9 to TRBJ1-2, with 12 bases lining up with TRBD1. The CDR3 extends over 19 amino acids. V shed 1 base and J 0 bases; nucleotides not matched to a gene: 10. The germline V gene has CDR1 SGDLS and CDR2 YYNGEE.

V gene TRBV14 combines with J gene TRBJ1-2; 7 bases agree with TRBD1. The ends lost 0 bases at V and 5 bases at J; junction bases unmatched: 6. CDR3 length: 15 residues. Germline-derived CDR1 and CDR2 are SGHDN and FVKESK. In DNA form, the CDR3 reads TGTGCCAGCAGCCAAGAAATGGGACAGCGATATGGCTACACCTTC. Encoded protein: CASSQEMGQRYGYTF.

The chain carries TRBV6-1 and TRBJ1-2, with 7 bases aligning to TRBD1. From germline, CDR1 is MNHNS and CDR2 SASEGT. V lost 1 base to trimming and J lost 2 bases; unmatched junction nucleotides: 1. There are 14 residues in the CDR3. The CDR3 loop reads CASSEGDSNYGYTF. The CDR3 nucleotides read TGTGCCAGCAGTGAAGGGGACAGCAACTATGGCTACACCTTC.

DNA for the CDR3: TGTGCCAGCACGGGGGTTTCGAACACCGGGGAGCTGTTTTTT. It encodes CASTGVSNTGELFF. This chain uses TRBV2 with TRBJ2-2; perhaps TRBD2 as D (6 bases). The CDR3 spans 14 residues. With 7 bases removed from V and 0 bases from J, the gap between germline ends came to 9 bases. Germline lookup yields CDR1 SNHLY and CDR2 FYNNEI.

The J gene is TRBJ2-1, the V gene TRBV6-1; maybe TRBD1 (6 bases). Looked up from germline, CDR1 is MNHNS and CDR2 is SASEGT. The CDR3 is 15 amino acids. V lost 7 bases to trimming and J lost 0 bases, with 13 bases between them. The CDR3 sequence is CASTSGQSSYNEQFF. CDR3 coding DNA: TGTGCCAGCACAAGCGGACAGAGCTCCTACAATGAGCAGTTCTTC.

The rearrangement uses TRBV28 and TRBJ2-3; 10 bases agree with TRBD2. Trimming removed 7 bases from V and 0 bases from J; junction bases left unmatched: 4. The CDR3 runs 15 residues. Germline V gene data show CDR1 as MDHEN and CDR2 as SYDVKM. CDR3 sequence: CASTSTSGSTDTQYF. Written as DNA, the CDR3 is TGTGCCAGCACCTCGACTAGCGGGAGCACAGATACGCAGTATTTT.

V gene TRBV20-1 combines with J gene TRBJ2-1, with D perhaps matching TRBD1 (5 bases). CDR3 length: 11 amino acids. V lost 6 bases and J lost 9, with 12 bases in between. Germline assignment: CDR1 DFQATT and CDR2 SNEGSKA (reference sequence). CDR3: CSARAGFEQFF. In DNA, the CDR3 is TGCAGTGCCCGGGCAGGGTTTGAGCAGTTCTTC.

V and J are TRBV7-9 and TRBJ1-6; D not resolved. The V end lost 5 bases, the J end lost 7 bases, and 6 bases lay between the germline ends. CDR1 SEHNR and CDR2 FQNEAQ come from the germline V gene (reference sequence). The CDR3 length is 12 residues. CDR3 protein: CASSGRNSPLHF. The DNA for the CDR3 is TGTGCCAGCAGCGGCCGAAATTCACCCCTCCACTTT. The full variable domain, completed using reference TRBV7-9 and TRBJ1-6, is DTGVSQNPRHKITKRGQNVTFRCDPISEHNRLYWYRQTLGQGPEFLTYFQNEAQLEKSRLLSDRFSAERPKGSFSTLEIQRTEQGDSAMYLCASSGRNSPLHFGNGTRLTVT.

In nucleotides, the CDR3 is TGTGCCAGCAGCTTCGGGGGACTAGCGGGTACAGATACGCAGTATTTT. As protein: CASSFGGLAGTDTQYF. The J gene is TRBJ2-3, the V gene TRBV7-9; 12 bases align to TRBD2. V trimming: 3 bases; J trimming: 3 bases; junction bases outside the gene matches: 4. Germline CDR1 SEHNR, CDR2 FQNEAQ (reference sequence). The CDR3 loop spans 16 amino acids.

The chain has TRBV2 and TRBJ2-1; TRBD2 matches at 13 bases. The V segment lost 7 bases and the J segment 4 bases; nucleotides outside the gene matches: 10. CDR3 length: 17 amino acids. CDR1 is SNHLY and CDR2 is FYNNEI in the germline V gene. In nucleotides, the CDR3 is TGTGCCAGCACTCTACTAGCGGGGGGGCCGGGATACAATGAGCAGTTCTTC. This codes for CASTLLAGGPGYNEQFF.

The chain is built from TRBV19 and TRBJ2-2; perhaps TRBD2 as D (5 bases). The germline CDR1 and CDR2 sequences are LNHDA and SQIVND (reference sequence). V dropped 5 bases and J dropped 8 bases, with 18 bases sitting between them. The CDR3 is 15 residues long. The CDR3 DNA is TGTGCCAGTAGTTCCCGGACTGCAATGGGTGGGGAGCTGTTTTTT. Residues: CASSSRTAMGGELFF.

The CDR3 DNA is TGTGCCAGCAGCGCCAGGGGAAATTTCAATCAGCCCCAGCATTTT. Translating gives CASSARGNFNQPQHF. The chain has TRBV9 and TRBJ1-5; TRBD1 might be the D (6 bases). Germline V gives CDR1 SGDLS, CDR2 YYNGEE. The CDR3 is 15 amino acids. Trimming stripped 3 bases from V and 3 bases from J, with 13 bases between.

The chain carries TRBV19 and TRBJ1-5; 8 bases fit TRBD1. The length of the CDR3 is 15 residues. V was clipped by 4 bases and J by 3 bases; unmatched bases: 5. Germline-derived CDR1 and CDR2 are LNHDA and SQIVND (reference sequence). The CDR3 is CASSRDRGNNQPQHF. The CDR3 DNA reads TGTGCCAGTAGTAGAGACAGGGGTAACAATCAGCCCCAGCATTTT. Together with reference TRBV19 and TRBJ1-5, the CDR3 gives the full variable domain: DGGITQSPKYLFRKEGQNVTLSCEQNLNHDAMYWYRQDPGQGLRLIYYSQIVNDFQKGDIAEGYSVSREKKESFPLTVTSAQKNPTAFYLCASSRDRGNNQPQHFGDGTRLSIL.

The chain joins TRBV7-2 to TRBJ1-1; D remains ambiguous. This CDR3 contains 16 residues. The germline V gene has CDR1 SGHTA and CDR2 FQGNSA. V lost 2 bases, J lost 0 bases, and 13 bases lay in between. This CDR3 reads CASSLNDISLNTEAFF. The DNA of the CDR3 is TGTGCCAGCAGCTTAAACGACATTTCACTGAACACTGAAGCTTTCTTT.

This sequence joins TRBV6-6 and TRBJ2-3; D might be TRBD1 (5 bases). V was trimmed by 7 bases and J by 1 base, leaving 9 bases between them. The CDR3 extends over 13 amino acids. The V gene's germline CDR1 is MNHNY and CDR2 SVGAGI (reference sequence). As DNA, the CDR3 is TGTGCCAGCACGCTGACAGGCACAGATACGCAGTATTTT. This translates into CASTLTGTDTQYF.

This clone was picked up a small number of times. The genes are TRBV10-2 and TRBJ2-7; D may match TRBD1 or TRBD2 (6 bases each). Germline CDR1 reads WSHSY; CDR2 reads SAAADI. CDR3 size: 14 residues. Trimming took 4 bases from V and 2 from J, leaving 12 bases between them. In nucleotides, the CDR3 is TGCGCCAGCAGTGTGTCGGGGGCCACCTACGAGCAGTACGTC. Protein sequence: CASSVSGATYEQYV.

The J gene is TRBJ2-3, the V gene TRBV5-1, with unresolved D. Germline V gene sequence: CDR1 SGHRS, CDR2 YFSETQ. Trimming removed 5 bases at V and 0 bases at J, with 4 bases between. The CDR3 is made up of 12 amino acids. CDR3 in DNA: TGCGCCAGCAGGAGAAGCACAGATACGCAGTATTTT. Amino acids: CASRRSTDTQYF.

The chain recombines TRBV25-1 with TRBJ1-6; maybe TRBD1 (6 bases). V lost 1 base and J 5 bases, leaving 12 bases between the germline ends. Germline V lookup: CDR1 MGHDK, CDR2 SYGVNS. This CDR3 region has 16 residues. The CDR3 bases are TGTGCCAGCAGTGAATGGGTAGGGGACAATAATTCACCCCTCCACTTT. It yields the protein CASSEWVGDNNSPLHF.

The gene calls are TRBV5-6 and TRBJ1-1, with a possible D match to TRBD1 (5 bases). V dropped 0 bases and J dropped 7 bases, with 10 bases sitting between them. Germline CDR1 reads SGHDT; CDR2 reads YYEEEE. The length of the CDR3 is 13 residues. CDR3 coding DNA: TGTGCCAGCAGCTTGGAGTCTAGGGGTGAAGCTTTCTTT. Its protein product is CASSLESRGEAFF.

The genes are TRBV5-6 and TRBJ1-5; D remains unclear. V was shortened by 0 bases and J by 3 bases, with 7 bases between the two germline ends. The CDR3 length is 14 residues. Germline CDR1 is SGHDT and CDR2 is YYEEEE. CDR3: CASSLGAVNQPQHF. Written as DNA, the CDR3 is TGTGCCAGCAGCTTGGGGGCAGTCAATCAGCCCCAGCATTTT.

The chain couples TRBV21-1 to TRBJ2-4; the D call TRBD1 from the table was never checked on the DNA. TRBV21-1 is deemed a pseudogene. The CDR3 spans 16 residues. The CDR3 reads CASSMGRGKGKNIQYF. CDR3 bases: TGTGCCAGCAGCATGGGCAGGGGGAAGGGCAAAAACATTCAGTACTTC.

V and J are TRBV6-5 and TRBJ2-3, with D tentatively TRBD2 (5 bases). Germline V gene lookup returns CDR1 MNHEY and CDR2 SVGAGI. V was clipped by 2 bases and J by 2 bases, with 11 bases between them. The CDR3 runs to 15 residues. The CDR3 bases are TGTGCCAGCAGTTACCTCGGGGAAAACACAGATACGCAGTATTTT. Amino acids: CASSYLGENTDTQYF.

V usage is TRBV27 and J usage is TRBJ2-3; D might be TRBD2 (6 bases). This CDR3 is built from 15 residues. CDR1 MNHEY and CDR2 SMNVEV come from the germline V gene (reference sequence). Trimming removed 3 bases from V and 6 bases from J, with 16 bases in between. CDR3 amino acids: CASSFSMSSADTQYF. The CDR3 DNA follows: TGTGCCAGCAGTTTTTCAATGTCTAGCGCCGATACGCAGTATTTT.

The chain recombines TRBV30 with TRBJ2-7, with 14 bases aligning to TRBD2. Germline CDR1 and CDR2: GTSNPN and SVGIG (reference sequence). CDR3 length: 14 residues. With V trimmed by 5 bases and J by 3 bases, 3 bases remained unmatched. The CDR3 nucleotides are TGTGCCTGGGGGACTAGCGGGGGACTCTACGAGCAGTACTTC. This sequence encodes CAWGTSGGLYEQYF.

The V and J genes are TRBV2 and TRBJ2-3; 14 bases match TRBD2. Germline-derived CDR1 and CDR2 are SNHLY and FYNNEI. The V gene end was trimmed by 9 bases and the J gene end by 6 bases; junction bases not matched to a gene: 8. This CDR3 spans 15 amino acids. CDR3 sequence (DNA): TGTGCCAGTATGGTGACTAGCGGGGGGGCGGATACGCAGTATTTT. Translated: CASMVTSGGADTQYF.